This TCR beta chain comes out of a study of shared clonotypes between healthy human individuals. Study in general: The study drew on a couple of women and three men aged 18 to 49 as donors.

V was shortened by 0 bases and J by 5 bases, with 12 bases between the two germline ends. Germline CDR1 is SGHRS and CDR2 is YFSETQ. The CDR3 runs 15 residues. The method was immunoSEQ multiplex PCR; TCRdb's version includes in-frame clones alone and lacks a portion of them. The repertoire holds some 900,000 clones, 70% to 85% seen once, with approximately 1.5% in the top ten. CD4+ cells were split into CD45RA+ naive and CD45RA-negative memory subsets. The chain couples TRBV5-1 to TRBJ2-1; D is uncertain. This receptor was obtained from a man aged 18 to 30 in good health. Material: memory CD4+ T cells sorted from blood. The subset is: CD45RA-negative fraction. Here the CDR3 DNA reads TGCGCCAGCAGCTTGGTTTTAGGGAACAACAATGAGCAGTTCTTC. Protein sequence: CASSLVLGNNNEQFF.